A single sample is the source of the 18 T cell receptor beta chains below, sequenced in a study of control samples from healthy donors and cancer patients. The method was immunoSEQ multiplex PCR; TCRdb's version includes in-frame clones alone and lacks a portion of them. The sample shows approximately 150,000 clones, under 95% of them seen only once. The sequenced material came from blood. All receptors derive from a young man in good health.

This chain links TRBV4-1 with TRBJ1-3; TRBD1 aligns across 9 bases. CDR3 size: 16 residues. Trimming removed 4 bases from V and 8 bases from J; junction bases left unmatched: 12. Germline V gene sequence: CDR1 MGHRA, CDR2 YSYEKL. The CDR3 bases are TGCGCCAGCAGCCTCCCTCCGGGACAGGGAGTGGACACCATATATTTT. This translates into CASSLPPGQGVDTIYF.

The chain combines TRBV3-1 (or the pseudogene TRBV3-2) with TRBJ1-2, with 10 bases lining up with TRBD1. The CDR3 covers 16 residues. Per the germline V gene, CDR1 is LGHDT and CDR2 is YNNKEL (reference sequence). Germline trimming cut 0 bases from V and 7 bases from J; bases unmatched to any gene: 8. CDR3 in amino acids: CASSQERGTGDGGYTF. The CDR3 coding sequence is TGTGCCAGCAGCCAAGAACGGGGGACAGGGGACGGTGGCTACACCTTC.

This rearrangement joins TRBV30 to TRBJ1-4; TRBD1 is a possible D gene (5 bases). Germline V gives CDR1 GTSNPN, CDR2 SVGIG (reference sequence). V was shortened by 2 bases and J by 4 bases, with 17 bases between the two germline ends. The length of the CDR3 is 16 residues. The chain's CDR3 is CAWSTPRDGGNEKLFF. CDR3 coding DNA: TGTGCCTGGAGTACCCCCAGGGACGGAGGTAATGAAAAACTGTTTTTT.

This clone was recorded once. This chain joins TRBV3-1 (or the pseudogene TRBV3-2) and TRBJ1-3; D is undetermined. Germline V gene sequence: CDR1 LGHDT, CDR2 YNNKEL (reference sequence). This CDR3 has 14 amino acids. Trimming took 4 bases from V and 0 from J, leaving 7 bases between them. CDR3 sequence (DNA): TGTGCCAGCAGCCCTGGCTACTCTGGAAACACCATATATTTT. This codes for CASSPGYSGNTIYF.

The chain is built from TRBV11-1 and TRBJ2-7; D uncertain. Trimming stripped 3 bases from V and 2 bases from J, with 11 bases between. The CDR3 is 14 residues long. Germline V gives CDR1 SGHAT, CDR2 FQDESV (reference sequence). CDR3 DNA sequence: TGTGCCAGCAGCTTTGTGATAAACCCCTACGAGCAGTACTTC. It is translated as CASSFVINPYEQYF.

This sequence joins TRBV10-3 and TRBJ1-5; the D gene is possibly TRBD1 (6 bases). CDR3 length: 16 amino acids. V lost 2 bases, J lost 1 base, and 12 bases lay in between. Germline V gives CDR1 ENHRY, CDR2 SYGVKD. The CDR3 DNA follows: TGTGCCATCAGTGAGGTGGGGGGCAGGAGCAATCAGCCCCAGCATTTT. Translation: CAISEVGGRSNQPQHF.

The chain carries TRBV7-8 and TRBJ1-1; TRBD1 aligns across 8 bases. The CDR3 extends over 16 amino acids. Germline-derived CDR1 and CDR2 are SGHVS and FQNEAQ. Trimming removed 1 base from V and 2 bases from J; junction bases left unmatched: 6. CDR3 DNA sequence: TGTGCCAGCAGCTTAGGACGCAGGGGGCTTAACACTGAAGCTTTCTTT. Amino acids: CASSLGRRGLNTEAFF.

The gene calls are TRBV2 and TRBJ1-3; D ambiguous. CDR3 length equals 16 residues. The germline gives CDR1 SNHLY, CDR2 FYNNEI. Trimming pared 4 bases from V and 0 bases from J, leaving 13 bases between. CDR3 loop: CASSVSGPRSGNTIYF. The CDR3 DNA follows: TGTGCCAGCAGTGTCAGTGGTCCCCGCTCTGGAAACACCATATATTTT.

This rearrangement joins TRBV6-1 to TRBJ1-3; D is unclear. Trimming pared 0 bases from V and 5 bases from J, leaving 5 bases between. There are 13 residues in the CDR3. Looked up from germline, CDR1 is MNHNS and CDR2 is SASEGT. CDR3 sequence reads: CASSEAERNTIYF. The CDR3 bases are TGTGCCAGCAGTGAAGCGGAAAGAAACACCATATATTTT.

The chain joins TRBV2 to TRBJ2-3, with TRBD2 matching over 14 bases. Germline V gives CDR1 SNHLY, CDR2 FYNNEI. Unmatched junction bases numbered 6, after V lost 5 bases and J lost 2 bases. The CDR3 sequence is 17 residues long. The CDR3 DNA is TGTGCCAGCAGTAAGGGACTAGCGGGGGTCTCCACAGATACGCAGTATTTT. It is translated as CASSKGLAGVSTDTQYF.

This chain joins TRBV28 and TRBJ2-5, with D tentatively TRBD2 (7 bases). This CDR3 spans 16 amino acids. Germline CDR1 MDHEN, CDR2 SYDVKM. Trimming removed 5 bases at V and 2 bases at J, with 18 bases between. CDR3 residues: CASSGDKGGRQETQYF. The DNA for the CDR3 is TGTGCCAGCAGTGGGGACAAGGGGGGGCGGCAAGAGACCCAGTACTTC.

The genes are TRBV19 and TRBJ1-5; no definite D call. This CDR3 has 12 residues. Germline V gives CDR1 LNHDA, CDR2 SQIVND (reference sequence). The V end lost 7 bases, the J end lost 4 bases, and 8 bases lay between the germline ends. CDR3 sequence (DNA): TGTGCCAGTAATAGGTTTAATCAGCCCCAGCATTTT. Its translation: CASNRFNQPQHF.

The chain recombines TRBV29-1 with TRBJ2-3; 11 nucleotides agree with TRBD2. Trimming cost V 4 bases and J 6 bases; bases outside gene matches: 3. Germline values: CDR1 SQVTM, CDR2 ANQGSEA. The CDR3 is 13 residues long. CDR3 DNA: TGCAGCGTTGGGGCTAGCGGGGGGGATACGCAGTATTTT. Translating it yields CSVGASGGDTQYF.

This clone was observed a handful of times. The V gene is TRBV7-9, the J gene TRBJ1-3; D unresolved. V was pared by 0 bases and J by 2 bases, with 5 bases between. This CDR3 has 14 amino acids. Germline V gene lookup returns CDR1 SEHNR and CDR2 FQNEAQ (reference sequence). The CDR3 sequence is CASSLAVAGNTIYF. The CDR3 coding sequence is TGTGCCAGCAGCTTAGCCGTGGCTGGAAACACCATATATTTT.

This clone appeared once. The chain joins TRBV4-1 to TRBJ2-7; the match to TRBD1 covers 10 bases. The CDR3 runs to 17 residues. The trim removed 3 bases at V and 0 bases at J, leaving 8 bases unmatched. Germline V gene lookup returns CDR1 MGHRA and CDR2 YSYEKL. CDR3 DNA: TGCGCCAGCAGCCACACCATGGGGACAGGGGCCTCCTACGAGCAGTACTTC. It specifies CASSHTMGTGASYEQYF.

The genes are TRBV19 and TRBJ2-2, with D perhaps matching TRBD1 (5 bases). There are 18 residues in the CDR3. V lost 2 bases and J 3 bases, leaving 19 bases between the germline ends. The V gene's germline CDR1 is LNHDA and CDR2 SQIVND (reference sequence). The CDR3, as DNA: TGTGCCAGTAGTATACCTCCCCTCGACAGCTCCCACACCGGGGAGCTGTTTTTT. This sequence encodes CASSIPPLDSSHTGELFF.

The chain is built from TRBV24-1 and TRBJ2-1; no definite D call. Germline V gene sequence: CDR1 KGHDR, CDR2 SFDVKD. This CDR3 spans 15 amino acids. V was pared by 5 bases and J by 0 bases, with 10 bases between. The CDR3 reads CATSAVPVSYNEQFF. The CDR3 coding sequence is TGTGCCACCAGTGCCGTCCCGGTCTCCTACAATGAGCAGTTCTTC.

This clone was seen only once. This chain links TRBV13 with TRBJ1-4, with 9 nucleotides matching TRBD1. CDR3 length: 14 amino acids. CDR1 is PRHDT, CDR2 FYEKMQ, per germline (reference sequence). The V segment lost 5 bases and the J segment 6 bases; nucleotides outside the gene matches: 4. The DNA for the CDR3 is TGTGCCAGCAGCATAACAGGGGGCGATGAAAAACTGTTTTTT. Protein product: CASSITGGDEKLFF.